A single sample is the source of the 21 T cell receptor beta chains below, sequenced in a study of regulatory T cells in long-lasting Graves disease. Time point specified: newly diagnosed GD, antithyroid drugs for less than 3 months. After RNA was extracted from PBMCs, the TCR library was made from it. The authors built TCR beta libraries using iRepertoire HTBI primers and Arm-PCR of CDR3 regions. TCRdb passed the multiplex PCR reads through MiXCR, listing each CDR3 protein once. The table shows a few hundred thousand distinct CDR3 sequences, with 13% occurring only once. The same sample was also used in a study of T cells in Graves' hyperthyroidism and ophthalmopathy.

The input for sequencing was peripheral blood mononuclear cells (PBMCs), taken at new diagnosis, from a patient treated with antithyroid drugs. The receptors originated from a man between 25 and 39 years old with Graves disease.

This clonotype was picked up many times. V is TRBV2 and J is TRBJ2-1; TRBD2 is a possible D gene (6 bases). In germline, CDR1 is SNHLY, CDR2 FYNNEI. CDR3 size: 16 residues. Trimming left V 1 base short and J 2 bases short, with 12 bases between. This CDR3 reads CASSEVDSGPYNEQFF. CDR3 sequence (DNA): TGTGCCAGCAGTGAAGTGGATAGCGGACCCTACAATGAGCAGTTCTTC.

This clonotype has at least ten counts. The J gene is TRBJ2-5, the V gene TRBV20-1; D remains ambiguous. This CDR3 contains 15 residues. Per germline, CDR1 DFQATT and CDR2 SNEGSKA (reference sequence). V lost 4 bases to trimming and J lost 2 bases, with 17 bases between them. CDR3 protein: CSAISHFSSQETQYF. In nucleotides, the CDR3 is TGCAGTGCTATATCCCACTTTTCCAGTCAAGAGACCCAGTACTTC.

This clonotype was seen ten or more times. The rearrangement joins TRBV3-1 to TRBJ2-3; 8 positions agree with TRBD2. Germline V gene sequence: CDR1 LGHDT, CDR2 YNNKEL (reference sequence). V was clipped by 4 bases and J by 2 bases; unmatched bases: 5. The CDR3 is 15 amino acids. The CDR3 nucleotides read TGTGCCAGCAGCCGAAGCGGGAGAGACACAGATACGCAGTATTTT. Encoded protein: CASSRSGRDTDTQYF.

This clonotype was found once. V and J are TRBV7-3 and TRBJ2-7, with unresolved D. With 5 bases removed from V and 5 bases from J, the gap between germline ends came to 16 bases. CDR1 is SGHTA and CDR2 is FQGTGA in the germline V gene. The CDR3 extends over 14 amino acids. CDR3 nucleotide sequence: TGTGCCAGCAGCGAAGACATTTATAGTCACGAGCAGTACTTC. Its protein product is CASSEDIYSHEQYF.

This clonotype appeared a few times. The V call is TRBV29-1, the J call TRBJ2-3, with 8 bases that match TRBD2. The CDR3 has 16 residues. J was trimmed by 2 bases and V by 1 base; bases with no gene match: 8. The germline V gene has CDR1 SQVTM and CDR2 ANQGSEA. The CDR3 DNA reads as TGCAGCGTTGAAGTGGCCGGGACTAGAATCACAGATACGCAGTATTTT. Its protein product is CSVEVAGTRITDTQYF.

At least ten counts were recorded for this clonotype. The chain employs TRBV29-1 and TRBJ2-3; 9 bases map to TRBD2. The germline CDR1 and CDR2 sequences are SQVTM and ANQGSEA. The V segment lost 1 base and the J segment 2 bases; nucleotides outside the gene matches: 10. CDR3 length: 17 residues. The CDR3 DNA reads TGCAGCGTTGAAGTCTTTGCGGGAGGGGTGGTCACAGATACGCAGTATTTT. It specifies CSVEVFAGGVVTDTQYF.

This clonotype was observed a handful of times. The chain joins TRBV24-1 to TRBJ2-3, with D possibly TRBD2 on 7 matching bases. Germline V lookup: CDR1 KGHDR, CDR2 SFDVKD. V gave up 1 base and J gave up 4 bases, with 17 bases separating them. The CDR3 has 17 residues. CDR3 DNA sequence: TGTGCCACCAGTGATTTCGGGGGGCCAGGGGAGGCAGATACGCAGTATTTT. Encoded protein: CATSDFGGPGEADTQYF.

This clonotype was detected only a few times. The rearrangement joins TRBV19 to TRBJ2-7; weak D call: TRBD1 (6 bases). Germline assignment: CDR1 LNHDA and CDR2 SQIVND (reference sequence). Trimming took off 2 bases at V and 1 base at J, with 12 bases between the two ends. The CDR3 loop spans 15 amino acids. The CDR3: CASSISGDISYEQYF. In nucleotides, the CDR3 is TGTGCCAGTAGTATATCAGGGGATATTTCCTACGAGCAGTACTTC.

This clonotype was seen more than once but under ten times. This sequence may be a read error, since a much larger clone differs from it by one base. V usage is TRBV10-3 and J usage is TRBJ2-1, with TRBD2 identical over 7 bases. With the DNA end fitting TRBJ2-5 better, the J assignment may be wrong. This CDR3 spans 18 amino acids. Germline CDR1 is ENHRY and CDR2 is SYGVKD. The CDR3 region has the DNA TGTGCCAACAGTGAGTCGAGGCGCCTAGCGGAGGGCCAAGAGACCCAGTACTTC. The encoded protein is CANSESRRLAEGQETQYF.

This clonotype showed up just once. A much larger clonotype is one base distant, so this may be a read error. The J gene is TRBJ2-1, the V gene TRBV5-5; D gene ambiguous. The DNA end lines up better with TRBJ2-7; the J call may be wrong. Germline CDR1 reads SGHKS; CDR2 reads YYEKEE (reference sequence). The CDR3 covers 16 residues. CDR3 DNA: TGTGCCAGCAGCTTGGGAGGCGTCACCGCCTACAATGAGCAGTACTTC. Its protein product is CASSLGGVTAYNEQYF.

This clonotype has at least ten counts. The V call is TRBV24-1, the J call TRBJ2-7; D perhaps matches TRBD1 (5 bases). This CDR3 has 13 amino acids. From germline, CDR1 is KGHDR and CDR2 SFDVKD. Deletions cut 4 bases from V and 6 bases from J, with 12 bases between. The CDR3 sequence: CATSENQGFEQYF. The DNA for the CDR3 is TGTGCCACCAGTGAAAATCAGGGATTCGAGCAGTACTTC.

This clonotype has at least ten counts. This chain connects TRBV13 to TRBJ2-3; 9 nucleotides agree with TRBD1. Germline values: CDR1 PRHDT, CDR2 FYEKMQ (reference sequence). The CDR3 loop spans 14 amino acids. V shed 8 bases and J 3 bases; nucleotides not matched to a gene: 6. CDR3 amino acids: CASLGQGRTDTQYF. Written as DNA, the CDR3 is TGTGCCAGCCTTGGACAGGGGCGGACAGATACGCAGTATTTT.

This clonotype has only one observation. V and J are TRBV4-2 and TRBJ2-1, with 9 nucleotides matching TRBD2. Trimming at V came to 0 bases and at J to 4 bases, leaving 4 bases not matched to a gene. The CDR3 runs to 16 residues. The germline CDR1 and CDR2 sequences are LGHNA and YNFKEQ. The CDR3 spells CASSQDTSGSYNEQFF. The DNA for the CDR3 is TGTGCCAGCAGCCAAGATACTAGCGGGTCATACAATGAGCAGTTCTTC.

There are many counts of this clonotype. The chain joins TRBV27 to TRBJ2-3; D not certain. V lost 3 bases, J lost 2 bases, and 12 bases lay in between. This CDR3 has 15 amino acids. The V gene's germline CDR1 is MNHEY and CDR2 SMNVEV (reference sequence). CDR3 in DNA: TGTGCCAGCAGTTTTGGGCGTAGGTACACAGATACGCAGTATTTT. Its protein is CASSFGRRYTDTQYF.

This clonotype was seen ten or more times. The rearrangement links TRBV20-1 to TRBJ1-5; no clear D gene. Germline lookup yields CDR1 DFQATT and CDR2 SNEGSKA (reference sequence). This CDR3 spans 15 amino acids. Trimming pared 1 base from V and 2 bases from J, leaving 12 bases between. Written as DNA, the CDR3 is TGCAGTGCTAGAGTGGATGCCGGGCGCAATCAGCCCCAGCATTTT. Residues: CSARVDAGRNQPQHF.

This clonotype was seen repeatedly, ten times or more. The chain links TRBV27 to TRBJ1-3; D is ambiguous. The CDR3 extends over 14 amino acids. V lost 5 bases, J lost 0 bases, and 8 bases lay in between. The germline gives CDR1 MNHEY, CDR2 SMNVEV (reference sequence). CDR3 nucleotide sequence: TGTGCCAGCAGTGTCGGCGGCTCTGGAAACACCATATATTTT. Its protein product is CASSVGGSGNTIYF.

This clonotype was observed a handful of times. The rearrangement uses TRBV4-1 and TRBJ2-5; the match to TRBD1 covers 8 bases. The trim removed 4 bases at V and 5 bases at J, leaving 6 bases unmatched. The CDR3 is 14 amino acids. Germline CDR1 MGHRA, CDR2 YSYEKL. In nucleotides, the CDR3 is TGCGCCAGCAGCCGGAAAACAGGGGGTGAGACCCAGTACTTC. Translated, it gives CASSRKTGGETQYF.

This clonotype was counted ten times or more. The chain's CDR3 is CATSDLGSSGANVLTF. For the CDR3, the DNA is TGTGCCACCAGTGATTTGGGGTCCTCTGGGGCCAACGTCCTGACTTTC. This sequence joins TRBV24-1 and TRBJ2-6, with D unresolved. Trimming shortened V by 0 bases and J by 0 bases, and 5 bases separated the two germline ends. From germline, CDR1 is KGHDR and CDR2 SFDVKD. The CDR3 spans 16 residues.

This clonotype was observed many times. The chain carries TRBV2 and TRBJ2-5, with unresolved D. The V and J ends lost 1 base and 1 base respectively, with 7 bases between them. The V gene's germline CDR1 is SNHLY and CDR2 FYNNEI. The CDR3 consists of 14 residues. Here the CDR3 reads CASSEVSLQETQYF. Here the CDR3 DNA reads TGTGCCAGCAGTGAAGTCAGCCTCCAAGAGACCCAGTACTTC.

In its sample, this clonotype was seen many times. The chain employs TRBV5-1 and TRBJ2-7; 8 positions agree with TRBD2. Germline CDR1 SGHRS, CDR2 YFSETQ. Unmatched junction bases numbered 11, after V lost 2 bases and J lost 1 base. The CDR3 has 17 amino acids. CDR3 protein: CASSFTSGGRGSYEQYF. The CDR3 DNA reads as TGCGCCAGCAGCTTCACGAGCGGGGGAAGGGGGTCCTACGAGCAGTACTTC.

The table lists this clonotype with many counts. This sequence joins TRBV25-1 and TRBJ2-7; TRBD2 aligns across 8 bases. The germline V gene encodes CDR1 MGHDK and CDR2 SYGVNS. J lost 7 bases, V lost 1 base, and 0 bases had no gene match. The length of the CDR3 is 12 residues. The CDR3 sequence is CASSELAGEQYF. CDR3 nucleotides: TGTGCCAGCAGTGAATTAGCGGGAGAGCAGTACTTC.